One TCR beta chain is described in this entry. The data were obtained in a study of shared clonotypes between healthy human individuals. Profiling relied on immunoSEQ multiplex PCR, and the TCRdb table lists in-frame clones only, not all of them. This sample yields about 2.5 million clones, of which under 95% are seen a single time; around 0.38% belongs to the top ten. CDR1 and CDR2 (germline): SGHRS, YFSETQ. Deletions cut 4 bases from V and 6 bases from J, with 15 bases between. This CDR3 has 14 residues. Material: naive CD4+ T cells from PBMCs. The subset here: CD45RA+ positively selected. The TCR was taken from a young man in good health. Some clones in this sample may be carry-over from other donors' samples. The J gene is TRBJ2-3, the V gene TRBV5-1, with D possibly being TRBD1 (6 bases). The CDR3, as DNA: TGCGCCAGCAGCGAGGGACACTACCAGGATACGCAGTATTTT. Residues: CASSEGHYQDTQYF. The whole variable domain, remainder taken from reference TRBV5-1 and TRBJ2-3, is KAGVTQTPRYLIKTRGQQVTLSCSPISGHRSVSWYQQTPGQGLQFLFEYFSETQRNKGNFPGRFSGRQFSNSRSEMNVSTLELGDSALYLCASSEGHYQDTQYFGPGTRLTVL.